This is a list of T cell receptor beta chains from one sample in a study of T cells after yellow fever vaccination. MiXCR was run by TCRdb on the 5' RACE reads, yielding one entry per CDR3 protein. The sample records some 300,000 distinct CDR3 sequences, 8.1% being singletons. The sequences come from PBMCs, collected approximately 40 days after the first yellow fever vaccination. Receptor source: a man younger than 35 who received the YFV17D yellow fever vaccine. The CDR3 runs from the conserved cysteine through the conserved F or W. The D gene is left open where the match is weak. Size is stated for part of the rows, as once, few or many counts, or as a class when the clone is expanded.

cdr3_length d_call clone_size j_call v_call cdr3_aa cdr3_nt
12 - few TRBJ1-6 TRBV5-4 CASSLEVSPLHF TGTGCCAGCAGCTTAGAGGTTTCACCCCTCCACTTT
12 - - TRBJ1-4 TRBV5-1 CASSLDGNKLFF TGCGCCAGCAGCTTGGATGGGAATAAACTGTTTTTT
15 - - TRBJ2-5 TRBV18 CASSPTGTPLETQYF TGTGCCAGCTCACCAACCGGGACCCCATTGGAGACCCAGTACTTC
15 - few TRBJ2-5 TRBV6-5 CASSYGIPYERTQYF TGTGCCAGCAGTTACGGGATCCCTTATGAGAGGACCCAGTACTTC
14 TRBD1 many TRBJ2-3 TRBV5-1 CASSIGTGSDTQYF TGCGCCAGCAGCATTGGGACAGGTTCAGATACGCAGTATTTT
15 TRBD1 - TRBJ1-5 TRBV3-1 CASSQTRDSYQPQHF TGTGCCAGCAGCCAAACCCGGGACAGTTATCAGCCCCAGCATTTT
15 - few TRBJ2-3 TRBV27 CASSLNLPGADTQYF TGTGCCAGCAGTTTAAATCTCCCGGGCGCAGATACGCAGTATTTT
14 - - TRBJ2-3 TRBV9 CASSVGVGGDTQYF TGTGCCAGCAGCGTAGGGGTTGGGGGAGATACGCAGTATTTT
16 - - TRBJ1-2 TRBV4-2 CASSQASGGLPYGYTF TGTGCCAGCAGCCAAGCCTCGGGGGGCTTACCCTATGGCTACACCTTC
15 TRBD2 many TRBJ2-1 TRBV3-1 CASSLGTSGGYEQFF TGTGCCAGCAGCCTTGGGACTAGCGGGGGGTATGAGCAGTTCTTC
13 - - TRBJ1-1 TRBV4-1 CASAPRGYTEAFF TGCGCCAGCGCCCCGCGGGGCTACACTGAAGCTTTCTTT
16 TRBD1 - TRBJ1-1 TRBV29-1 CSVSRDRGRLATEAFF TGCAGCGTTTCGCGGGACAGGGGCCGCCTCGCCACTGAAGCTTTCTTT
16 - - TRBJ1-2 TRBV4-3 CASSQAPRDSTYGYTF TGCGCCAGCAGCCAGGCACCCAGGGACTCCACCTATGGCTACACCTTC
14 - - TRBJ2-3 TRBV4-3 CASSQGGSTDTQYF TGTGCCAGCAGCCAGGGTGGGAGCACAGATACGCAGTATTTT
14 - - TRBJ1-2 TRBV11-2 CASSAQGSHYGYTF TGTGCCAGCAGCGCTCAGGGGTCGCACTATGGCTACACCTTC
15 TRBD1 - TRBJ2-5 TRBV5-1 CASSLVQGPGETQYF TGCGCCAGCAGCTTGGTACAGGGGCCGGGGGAGACCCAGTACTTC
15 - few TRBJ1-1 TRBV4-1 CASSQRQGLNTEAFF TGCGCCAGCAGCCAAAGGCAGGGGCTGAACACTGAAGCTTTCTTT
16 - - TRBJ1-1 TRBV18 CASSPRPQGTTLEAFF TGTGCCAGCTCACCACGACCCCAGGGAACTACCCTAGAGGCTTTCTTT
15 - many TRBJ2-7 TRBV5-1 CASSRTGTSFSEQYF TGCGCCAGCAGTCGAACCGGGACCTCCTTTTCGGAGCAGTACTTC
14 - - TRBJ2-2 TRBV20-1 CSARDWADTGELFF TGCAGTGCTAGAGATTGGGCGGACACCGGGGAGCTGTTTTTT
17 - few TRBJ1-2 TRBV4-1 CASSQIPMPGRHYGYTF TGCGCCAGCAGCCAGATTCCCATGCCAGGGAGGCACTATGGCTACACCTTC
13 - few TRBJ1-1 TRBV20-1 CSAVGPSDTEAFF TGCAGTGCTGTAGGTCCCTCCGACACTGAAGCTTTCTTT
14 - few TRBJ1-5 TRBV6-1 CASSKGDSNQPQHF TGTGCCAGCAGTAAGGGGGATAGCAATCAGCCCCAGCATTTT
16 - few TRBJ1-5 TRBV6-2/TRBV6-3 CASSYPYRGRNQPQHF TGTGCCAGCAGTTACCCCTATAGGGGTCGGAATCAGCCCCAGCATTTT
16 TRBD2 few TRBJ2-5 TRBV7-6 CASSLAWTSRQETQYF TGTGCCAGCAGCTTAGCTTGGACTAGCAGGCAAGAGACCCAGTACTTC
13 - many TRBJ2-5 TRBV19 CASSTTQRETQYF TGTGCCAGTAGTACAACCCAGCGGGAGACCCAGTACTTC
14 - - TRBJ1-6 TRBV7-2 CASGVFSYNSPLHF TGTGCCAGCGGCGTTTTCTCCTATAATTCACCCCTCCACTTT
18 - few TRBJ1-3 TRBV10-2 CASSYLHPRAWDGNTIYF TGCGCCAGCAGTTACCTCCACCCCAGGGCGTGGGATGGAAACACCATATATTTT
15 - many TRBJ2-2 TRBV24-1 CATSDLAGNPGELFF TGTGCCACCAGTGATTTGGCGGGGAACCCCGGGGAGCTGTTTTTT
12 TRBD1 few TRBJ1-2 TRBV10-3 CAIGQGSYGYTF TGTGCCATCGGACAGGGAAGCTATGGCTACACCTTC
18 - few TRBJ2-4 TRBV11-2 CASSLGRSPLGPKNIQYF TGTGCCAGCAGCTTAGGGAGATCCCCGCTGGGGCCCAAAAACATTCAGTACTTC
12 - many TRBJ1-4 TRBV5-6 CASSATGGKLFF TGTGCCAGCAGCGCGACAGGTGGAAAACTGTTTTTT
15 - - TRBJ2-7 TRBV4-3 CASSQGGDALGEQYF TGCGCCAGCAGCCAAGGCGGGGACGCCCTTGGAGAGCAGTACTTC
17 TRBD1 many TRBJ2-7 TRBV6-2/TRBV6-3 CASSEPGQGFSSYEQYF TGTGCCAGCAGTGAACCGGGACAGGGATTCAGTTCCTACGAGCAGTACTTC
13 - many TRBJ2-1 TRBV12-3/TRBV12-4 CASSSSPYNEQFF TGTGCCAGCAGTTCCTCCCCGTACAATGAGCAGTTCTTC
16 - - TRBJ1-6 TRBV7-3 CASSLKAPPDGSPLHF TGTGCCAGCAGCTTAAAGGCACCGCCGGACGGTTCACCCCTCCACTTT
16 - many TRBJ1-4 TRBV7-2 CASSLGGGRANEKLFF TGTGCCAGCAGCTTAGGGGGTGGACGGGCGAATGAAAAACTGTTTTTT
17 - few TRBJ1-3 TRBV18 CASSPAPGQSSGNTIYF TGTGCCAGCTCACCGGCACCGGGACAAAGCTCTGGAAACACCATATATTTT
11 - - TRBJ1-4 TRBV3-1 CASSEPGKLFF TGTGCCAGCAGCGAACCGGGAAAACTGTTTTTT
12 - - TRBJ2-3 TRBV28 CASLGATDTQYF TGTGCCAGCCTCGGTGCCACAGATACGCAGTATTTT
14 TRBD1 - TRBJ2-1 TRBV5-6 CASSWDREYNEQFF TGTGCCAGCAGCTGGGACAGGGAATACAATGAGCAGTTCTTC
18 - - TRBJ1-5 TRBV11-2 CASSLTKPESYSNQPQHF TGTGCCAGCAGCCTAACAAAGCCGGAGTCCTATAGCAATCAGCCCCAGCATTTT
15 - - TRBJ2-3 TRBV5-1 CASSLNGGATDTQYF TGCGCCAGCAGCTTGAACGGCGGGGCCACAGATACGCAGTATTTT
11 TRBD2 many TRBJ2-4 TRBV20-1 CSARGGNIQYF TGCAGTGCTAGGGGGGGGAACATTCAGTACTTC
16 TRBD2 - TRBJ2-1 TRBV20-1 CSAWTSGGVSYNEQFF TGCAGTGCTTGGACTAGCGGGGGGGTTTCCTACAATGAGCAGTTCTTC
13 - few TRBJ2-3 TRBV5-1 CASSTFLGDTQYF TGCGCCAGCAGCACCTTCCTTGGGGATACGCAGTATTTT
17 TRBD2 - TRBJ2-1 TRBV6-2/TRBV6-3 CASRHQLAGGQYNEQFF TGTGCCAGCAGACACCAACTAGCGGGGGGACAGTACAATGAGCAGTTCTTC
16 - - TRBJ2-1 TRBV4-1 CASSQAVAHSYNEQFF TGCGCCAGCAGCCAAGCGGTTGCCCACTCCTACAATGAGCAGTTCTTC
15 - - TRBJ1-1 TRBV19 CASNLSNRKDTEAFF TGTGCCAGCAACTTAAGCAACAGAAAAGACACTGAAGCTTTCTTT
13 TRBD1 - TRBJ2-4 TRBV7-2 CASSFAGRGPSDF TGTGCCAGCAGCTTCGCTGGCAGGGGGCCCAGCGACTTC
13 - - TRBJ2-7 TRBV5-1 CASSLDIGSEQYF TGCGCCAGCAGCTTGGATATAGGGAGCGAGCAGTACTTC
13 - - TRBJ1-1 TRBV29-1 CSVPPTGYTEAFF TGCAGCGTCCCACCGACAGGATACACTGAAGCTTTCTTT
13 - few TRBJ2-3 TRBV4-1 CASSQDIGGSQYF TGCGCCAGCAGCCAAGATATCGGCGGGTCGCAGTATTTT
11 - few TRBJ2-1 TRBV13 CASSRSNEQFF TGTGCCAGCAGCCGATCGAATGAGCAGTTCTTC